Below are 4 T cell receptor beta chains sequenced from a single sample in a study of radiotherapy plus CTLA-4 blockade in lung cancer. Sequencing was performed with immunoSEQ multiplex PCR; in TCRdb, only in-frame clones are kept and a portion is missing. The profile covers 60,000 to 70,000 clones, with 79% appearing a single time and over 7.5% taken by the ten largest. The material was peripheral blood, obtained from a patient treated with radiotherapy plus ipilimumab. These receptors came from a human donor with non-small cell lung cancer who had a complete response to radiotherapy plus ipilimumab.

This clone has more than one count but fewer than ten. This sequence joins TRBV5-1 and TRBJ2-7; 10 bases line up with TRBD1. J was trimmed by 7 bases and V by 1 base; bases with no gene match: 5. This CDR3 is built from 14 residues. Germline-derived CDR1 and CDR2 are SGHRS and YFSETQ. As DNA, the CDR3 is TGCGCCAGCAGCTTGTTAGGACAGGGGGATGAGCAGTACGTC. The encoded protein is CASSLLGQGDEQYV.

This clone was recorded only once. V gene TRBV19 combines with J gene TRBJ2-2, with D tentatively TRBD2 (5 bases). Trimming removed 8 bases at V and 0 bases at J, with 13 bases between. The CDR3 spans 15 residues. The germline V gene has CDR1 LNHDA and CDR2 SQIVND (reference sequence). CDR3 coding DNA: TGTGCCAGTCGAAGGACTGTCGCGAACACCGGGGAGCTGTTTTTT. This translates into CASRRTVANTGELFF.

The chain has TRBV7-2 and TRBJ1-5, with 7 bases matching TRBD1. The CDR3 is 14 amino acids. Germline CDR1 is SGHTA and CDR2 is FQGNSA. The junction had 5 bases not matched to a gene; V was cut back by 4 bases and J by 5 bases. The CDR3 DNA reads TGTGCCAGCAGCTCCGGACAGGTCGATCAGCCCCAGCATTTT. This translates into CASSSGQVDQPQHF.

The chain has TRBV19 and TRBJ1-5, with 9 bases matching TRBD1. Per germline, CDR1 LNHDA and CDR2 SQIVND (reference sequence). CDR3 length: 16 amino acids. V gave up 7 bases and J gave up 2 bases; unmatched junction bases: 9. The CDR3 spells CASTRQGGFGNQPQHF. CDR3 coding DNA: TGTGCCAGTACTCGACAGGGGGGATTTGGCAATCAGCCCCAGCATTTT.